Listed below are T cell receptor beta chains from one sample, sequenced in a study of cytomegalovirus exposure and HLA in healthy donors. Libraries were prepared by immunoSEQ multiplex PCR; TCRdb keeps only in-frame clonotypes and omits some of them. Of 85,000 to 130,000 clones listed, around 75% are singletons. The sequenced material came from PBMCs. The receptors stem from a woman aged 18-30 years in good health and CMV-seropositive. Both conserved end residues are part of each CDR3. D genes are given only for firm matches. Rows give clone size only sometimes, using once, few, many, or a class for an expanded clone.

cdr3_nt: TGTGCCAGCAGCCAATACAGTGGAAACACCATATATTTT
cdr3_aa: CASSQYSGNTIYF
v_call: TRBV14
d_call: NA
j_call: TRBJ1-3
clone_size: NA

cdr3_nt: TGCGCCAGCAGCTTGGAAAGGAGCGGCACCTTTTACAATGAGCAGTTCTTC
cdr3_aa: CASSLERSGTFYNEQFF
v_call: TRBV5-1
d_call: NA
j_call: TRBJ2-1
clone_size: few

cdr3_nt: TGTGCCAGCCGCATAGGACTAGCGGGAGAAGAGACCCAGTACTTC
cdr3_aa: CASRIGLAGEETQYF
v_call: TRBV19
d_call: TRBD2
j_call: TRBJ2-5
clone_size: NA

cdr3_nt: TGTGCCAGCAGCTCCCGGGACACCTTTCAAGAGACCCAGTACTTC
cdr3_aa: CASSSRDTFQETQYF
v_call: TRBV28
d_call: NA
j_call: TRBJ2-5
clone_size: NA

cdr3_nt: TGTGCCAGCAGTGACACGGGGTCTAGCAGCACAGATACGCAGTATTTT
cdr3_aa: CASSDTGSSSTDTQYF
v_call: TRBV6-4
d_call: NA
j_call: TRBJ2-3
clone_size: few

cdr3_nt: TGTGCCAGCAGCCTGTTTGCAACTAATGAAAAACTGTTTTTT
cdr3_aa: CASSLFATNEKLFF
v_call: TRBV7-2
d_call: NA
j_call: TRBJ1-4
clone_size: NA

cdr3_nt: TGTGCCAGCGGGACACTCAGCACAGATACGCAGTATTTT
cdr3_aa: CASGTLSTDTQYF
v_call: TRBV6-5
d_call: NA
j_call: TRBJ2-3
clone_size: NA

cdr3_nt: TGTGCCAGCAGTCCTGAACAGGGGGCCCTTGTAGGCTACACCTTC
cdr3_aa: CASSPEQGALVGYTF
v_call: TRBV6-1
d_call: TRBD1
j_call: TRBJ1-2
clone_size: NA

cdr3_nt: TGTGCCAGCACCCTCGGAGTCGGAGGGAACACTGAAGCTTTCTTT
cdr3_aa: CASTLGVGGNTEAFF
v_call: TRBV27
d_call: NA
j_call: TRBJ1-1
clone_size: NA

cdr3_nt: TGTGCCAGCAGCTTAAGTGGGCATAATTCACCCCTCCACTTT
cdr3_aa: CASSLSGHNSPLHF
v_call: TRBV7-9
d_call: NA
j_call: TRBJ1-6
clone_size: NA

cdr3_nt: TGTGCCAGCAGCGCCCCCACAGGTGATAACACTGAAGCTTTCTTT
cdr3_aa: CASSAPTGDNTEAFF
v_call: TRBV9
d_call: NA
j_call: TRBJ1-1
clone_size: NA

cdr3_nt: TGTGCCAGCAGCTTAGCGCAGAGGATTAACTATGGCTACACCTTC
cdr3_aa: CASSLAQRINYGYTF
v_call: TRBV7-9
d_call: NA
j_call: TRBJ1-2
clone_size: NA

cdr3_nt: TGTGCCAGCAGCTCCGGTGGTAGCGGGGGCGTCCAAGAGACCCAGTACTTC
cdr3_aa: CASSSGGSGGVQETQYF
v_call: TRBV11-3
d_call: TRBD2
j_call: TRBJ2-5
clone_size: NA

cdr3_nt: TGCGCCAGCAGCCAAGATCCTTTAGCGGGAGTCACCTACGAGCAGTACTTC
cdr3_aa: CASSQDPLAGVTYEQYF
v_call: TRBV4-1
d_call: TRBD2
j_call: TRBJ2-7
clone_size: NA

cdr3_nt: TGTGCCAGCAGCACCAGCGGGCTCCACACAGATACGCAGTATTTT
cdr3_aa: CASSTSGLHTDTQYF
v_call: TRBV9
d_call: NA
j_call: TRBJ2-3
clone_size: NA

cdr3_nt: TGTGCCACCAAACCTCGGACAGAGAACACTGAAGCTTTCTTT
cdr3_aa: CATKPRTENTEAFF
v_call: TRBV19
d_call: NA
j_call: TRBJ1-1
clone_size: once

cdr3_nt: TGCGCCAGCAGTCCCGGGACTAGCGGCACTCAGACCTACGAGCAGTACTTC
cdr3_aa: CASSPGTSGTQTYEQYF
v_call: TRBV4-3
d_call: TRBD2
j_call: TRBJ2-7
clone_size: NA

cdr3_nt: TGTGCCTGCTTGGGACAGGGACTGTACGAGCAGTACTTC
cdr3_aa: CACLGQGLYEQYF
v_call: TRBV30
d_call: TRBD1
j_call: TRBJ2-7
clone_size: few

cdr3_nt: TGTGCCAGCTCACCATTACTAGCGGGAGCCTCCACAGATACGCAGTATTTT
cdr3_aa: CASSPLLAGASTDTQYF
v_call: TRBV18
d_call: TRBD2
j_call: TRBJ2-3
clone_size: NA

cdr3_nt: TGTGCCAGCAGCTCAGGGTGGGAGACCCAGTACTTC
cdr3_aa: CASSSGWETQYF
v_call: TRBV7-2
d_call: NA
j_call: TRBJ2-5
clone_size: NA

cdr3_nt: TGTGCCAGCAGCTTGGGGGGGACTAGCGGACAAGAGACCCAGTACTTC
cdr3_aa: CASSLGGTSGQETQYF
v_call: TRBV7-3
d_call: TRBD2
j_call: TRBJ2-5
clone_size: NA

cdr3_nt: TGCGCCAGCGCATCCGGGAGCTTGGGATGGGTAGAGACCCAGTACTTC
cdr3_aa: CASASGSLGWVETQYF
v_call: TRBV5-1
d_call: NA
j_call: TRBJ2-5
clone_size: NA

cdr3_nt: TGTGCCAGCAGCTTAGGGACAGGGAACTATGGCTACACCTTC
cdr3_aa: CASSLGTGNYGYTF
v_call: TRBV7-9
d_call: TRBD1
j_call: TRBJ1-2
clone_size: NA

cdr3_nt: TGTGCCAGCAGCCCCCCGGGACAGGGCGCAGATACGCAGTATTTT
cdr3_aa: CASSPPGQGADTQYF
v_call: TRBV5-6
d_call: TRBD1
j_call: TRBJ2-3
clone_size: NA

cdr3_nt: TGCGCCAGCAGCCCTGGGACAGCTGATGAGCAGTTCTTC
cdr3_aa: CASSPGTADEQFF
v_call: TRBV5-1
d_call: TRBD1
j_call: TRBJ2-1
clone_size: NA

cdr3_nt: TGTGCCAGCAGTACAGGGCAGATGAACACTGAAGCTTTCTTT
cdr3_aa: CASSTGQMNTEAFF
v_call: TRBV27
d_call: NA
j_call: TRBJ1-1
clone_size: NA

cdr3_nt: TGCAGCGCCATTAGCGGATCCGCCTACGAGCAGTACTTC
cdr3_aa: CSAISGSAYEQYF
v_call: TRBV29-1
d_call: NA
j_call: TRBJ2-7
clone_size: NA

cdr3_nt: TGCGCCAGCAGCTTGGACAGTTCCACCGGGGAGCTGTTTTTT
cdr3_aa: CASSLDSSTGELFF
v_call: TRBV5-1
d_call: NA
j_call: TRBJ2-2
clone_size: NA

cdr3_nt: TGCGCCAGCAGCTTGGTTAGCGGGAGCACAGATACGCAGTATTTT
cdr3_aa: CASSLVSGSTDTQYF
v_call: TRBV5-1
d_call: TRBD2
j_call: TRBJ2-3
clone_size: NA

cdr3_nt: TGTGCCAGCAAAGCACTAGCGGACTCCTACGAGCAGTACTTC
cdr3_aa: CASKALADSYEQYF
v_call: TRBV6-6
d_call: TRBD2
j_call: TRBJ2-7
clone_size: NA

cdr3_nt: TGCGCCAGCAGCCAAGGGACTAGCGGGAGTTTTGATGAGCAGTTCTTC
cdr3_aa: CASSQGTSGSFDEQFF
v_call: TRBV4-1
d_call: TRBD2
j_call: TRBJ2-1
clone_size: few

cdr3_nt: TGTGCCAGCAGCCGGGACAGTAGCACAGATACGCAGTATTTT
cdr3_aa: CASSRDSSTDTQYF
v_call: TRBV7-9
d_call: TRBD1
j_call: TRBJ2-3
clone_size: NA

cdr3_nt: TGCAGCGCGGCAGGGCCCCCAGGGGATACGCAGTATTTT
cdr3_aa: CSAAGPPGDTQYF
v_call: TRBV29-1
d_call: NA
j_call: TRBJ2-3
clone_size: NA

cdr3_nt: TGTGCCAGCAGCTTACTGGGGCCCATACCCCACACCTTC
cdr3_aa: CASSLLGPIPHTF
v_call: TRBV7-9
d_call: NA
j_call: TRBJ1-2
clone_size: NA

cdr3_nt: TGTGCCAGCAGCGCGGGACTAGCGGGACTCTATGAGCAGTTCTTC
cdr3_aa: CASSAGLAGLYEQFF
v_call: TRBV9
d_call: TRBD2
j_call: TRBJ2-1
clone_size: NA

cdr3_nt: TGTGCCAGCAGTGGACTAGCGGGAGTTGGGGAGACCCAGTACTTC
cdr3_aa: CASSGLAGVGETQYF
v_call: TRBV27
d_call: TRBD2
j_call: TRBJ2-5
clone_size: NA

cdr3_nt: TGTGCCTGGAGTCCCCAGGCCAATTCACCCCTCCACTTT
cdr3_aa: CAWSPQANSPLHF
v_call: TRBV30
d_call: NA
j_call: TRBJ1-6
clone_size: NA

cdr3_nt: TGCGCCAGCAGCCAAGGGCAGGTTTACACTGAAGCTTTCTTT
cdr3_aa: CASSQGQVYTEAFF
v_call: TRBV4-1
d_call: NA
j_call: TRBJ1-1
clone_size: NA

cdr3_nt: TGTGCCAGCAGCTTAGAAGGCGGGAGCTACAATGAGCAGTTCTTC
cdr3_aa: CASSLEGGSYNEQFF
v_call: TRBV7-2
d_call: TRBD2
j_call: TRBJ2-1
clone_size: NA

cdr3_nt: TGTGCCAGCAGCCTTGGGGGGATGGGCTATGGCTACACCTTC
cdr3_aa: CASSLGGMGYGYTF
v_call: TRBV9
d_call: NA
j_call: TRBJ1-2
clone_size: NA

cdr3_nt: TGTGCCAGCAGCTTAGTTGGGGCCAGGGGGCACCCTGAAGCTTTCTTT
cdr3_aa: CASSLVGARGHPEAFF
v_call: TRBV7-6
d_call: TRBD1
j_call: TRBJ1-1
clone_size: NA

cdr3_nt: TGTGCCAGCAGTCTCGGGACAGGAAATCAGCCCCAGCATTTT
cdr3_aa: CASSLGTGNQPQHF
v_call: TRBV28
d_call: TRBD1
j_call: TRBJ1-5
clone_size: NA

cdr3_nt: TGCAGCGTTGGCAGGGTGGGCGGGGAGCTGTTTTTT
cdr3_aa: CSVGRVGGELFF
v_call: TRBV29-1
d_call: NA
j_call: TRBJ2-2
clone_size: NA

cdr3_nt: TGTGCCAGCAGCTTAGGTTCTAACCCCTACGAGCAGTACTTC
cdr3_aa: CASSLGSNPYEQYF
v_call: TRBV7-2
d_call: NA
j_call: TRBJ2-7
clone_size: NA

cdr3_nt: TGCGCCAGCAGCCAAAGGTCCCCGCGGGACAGGCCCTACGAGCAGTACTTC
cdr3_aa: CASSQRSPRDRPYEQYF
v_call: TRBV4-1
d_call: TRBD1
j_call: TRBJ2-7
clone_size: NA

cdr3_nt: TGTGCCAGCGGCTGGAGGGACTCTGGAAACACCATATATTTT
cdr3_aa: CASGWRDSGNTIYF
v_call: TRBV28
d_call: NA
j_call: TRBJ1-3
clone_size: NA

cdr3_nt: TGTGCCAGCAGTGATGTCCTAGCGGGAGGCGCAGATACGCAGTATTTT
cdr3_aa: CASSDVLAGGADTQYF
v_call: TRBV6-4
d_call: TRBD2
j_call: TRBJ2-3
clone_size: NA

cdr3_nt: TGCGCCAGCAGCCTCGGGACAGGGGTTAGGACTAATGAAAAACTGTTTTTT
cdr3_aa: CASSLGTGVRTNEKLFF
v_call: TRBV4-1
d_call: TRBD1
j_call: TRBJ1-4
clone_size: NA

cdr3_nt: TGTGCCAGTAGCGGGACAGGAGGAACCTACGAGCAGTACTTC
cdr3_aa: CASSGTGGTYEQYF
v_call: TRBV19
d_call: TRBD1
j_call: TRBJ2-7
clone_size: NA

cdr3_nt: TGTGCCAGCAGTCTACAGGGTTTTGAAGCTTTCTTT
cdr3_aa: CASSLQGFEAFF
v_call: TRBV28
d_call: NA
j_call: TRBJ1-1
clone_size: once

cdr3_nt: TGTGCCAGTAGTGGTTTTGGACTCCCAACCAATGCCTACGAGCAGTACTTC
cdr3_aa: CASSGFGLPTNAYEQYF
v_call: TRBV19
d_call: NA
j_call: TRBJ2-7
clone_size: NA

cdr3_nt: TGTGCCAGCAGTCCGGGAGGGATGGAAAATGAGCAGTTCTTC
cdr3_aa: CASSPGGMENEQFF
v_call: TRBV11-3
d_call: TRBD2
j_call: TRBJ2-1
clone_size: NA

cdr3_nt: TGTGCCAGCAGCTTTACTACAGGGGTCGGTGGCTACACCTTC
cdr3_aa: CASSFTTGVGGYTF
v_call: TRBV11-1
d_call: TRBD1
j_call: TRBJ1-2
clone_size: NA